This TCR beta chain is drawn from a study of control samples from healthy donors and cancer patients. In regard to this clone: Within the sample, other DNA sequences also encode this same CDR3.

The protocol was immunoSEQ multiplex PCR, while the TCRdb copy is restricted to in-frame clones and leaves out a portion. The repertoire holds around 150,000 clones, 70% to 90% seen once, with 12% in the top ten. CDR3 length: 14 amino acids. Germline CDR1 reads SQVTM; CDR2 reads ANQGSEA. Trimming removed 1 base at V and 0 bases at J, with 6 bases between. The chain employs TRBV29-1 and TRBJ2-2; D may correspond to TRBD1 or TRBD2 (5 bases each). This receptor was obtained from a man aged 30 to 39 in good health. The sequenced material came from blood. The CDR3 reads CSVEVGANTGELFF. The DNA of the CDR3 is TGCAGCGTTGAAGTGGGGGCGAACACCGGGGAGCTGTTTTTT.